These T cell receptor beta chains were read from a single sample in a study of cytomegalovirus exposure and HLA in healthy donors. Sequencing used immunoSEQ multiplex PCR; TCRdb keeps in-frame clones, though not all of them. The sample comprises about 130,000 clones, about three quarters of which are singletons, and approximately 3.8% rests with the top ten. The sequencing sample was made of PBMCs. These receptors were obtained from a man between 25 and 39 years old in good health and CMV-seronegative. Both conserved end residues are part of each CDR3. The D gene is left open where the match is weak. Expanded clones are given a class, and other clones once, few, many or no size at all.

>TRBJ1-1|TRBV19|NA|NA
CASSISGLGGPEAFF
TGTGCCAGTAGTATTTCAGGGCTTGGGGGCCCTGAAGCTTTCTTT
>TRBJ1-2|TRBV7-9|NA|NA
CASSQSGNYGYTF
TGTGCCAGCAGCCAGTCGGGAAACTATGGCTACACCTTC
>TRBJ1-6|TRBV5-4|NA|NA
CASSLMGLTNSPLHF
TGTGCCAGCAGCTTGATGGGCCTGACCAATTCACCCCTCCACTTT
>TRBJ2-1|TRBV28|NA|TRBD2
CASSFSLAGAYNEQFF
TGTGCCAGCAGTTTCTCCCTAGCGGGGGCCTACAATGAGCAGTTCTTC
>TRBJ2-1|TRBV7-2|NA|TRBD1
CASSLRDSTFF
TGTGCCAGCAGCTTACGGGACAGTACGTTCTTC
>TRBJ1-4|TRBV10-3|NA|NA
CAITGQINEKLFF
TGTGCCATCACCGGACAGATTAATGAAAAACTGTTTTTT
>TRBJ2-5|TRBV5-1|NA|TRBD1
CASSKMTGGKGQETQYF
TGCGCCAGCAGCAAGATGACAGGGGGAAAAGGTCAAGAGACCCAGTACTTC
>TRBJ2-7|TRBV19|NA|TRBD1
CASIRRDRSYEQYF
TGTGCCAGTATACGACGGGACAGGAGCTACGAGCAGTACTTC
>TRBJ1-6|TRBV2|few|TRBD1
CASSEAGQGWNSPLHF
TGTGCCAGCAGTGAAGCGGGACAGGGATGGAATTCACCCCTCCACTTT
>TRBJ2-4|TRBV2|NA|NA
CASKRSREEARAKNIQYF
TGTGCCAGCAAAAGGAGCAGGGAGGAGGCGCGGGCCAAAAACATTCAGTACTTC
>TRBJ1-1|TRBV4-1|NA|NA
CASSQAVRNTEAFF
TGCGCCAGCAGCCAAGCTGTTCGGAACACTGAAGCTTTCTTT
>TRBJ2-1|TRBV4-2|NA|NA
CASSQEWHATYNEQFF
TGTGCCAGCAGCCAAGAGTGGCACGCCACCTACAATGAGCAGTTCTTC
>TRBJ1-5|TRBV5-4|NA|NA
CASSSGRGQPQHF
TGTGCCAGCAGCTCAGGGCGGGGGCAGCCCCAGCATTTT
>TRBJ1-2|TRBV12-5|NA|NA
CASGEGFNYGYTF
TGTGCTAGTGGTGAGGGCTTTAACTATGGCTACACCTTC
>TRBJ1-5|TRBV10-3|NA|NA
CAISESGRYQPQHF
TGTGCCATCAGTGAAAGTGGGCGATATCAGCCCCAGCATTTT
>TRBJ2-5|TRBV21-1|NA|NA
CAENRARKETQYF
TGTGCCGAGAATCGAGCTAGAAAAGAGACCCAGTACTTC
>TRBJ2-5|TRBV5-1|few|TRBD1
CASSPIPTTGAETQYF
TGCGCCAGCAGCCCCATCCCCACGACAGGGGCAGAGACCCAGTACTTC
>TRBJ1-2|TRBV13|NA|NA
CASSQGGSNYGYTF
TGTGCCAGCAGCCAGGGCGGTTCTAACTATGGCTACACCTTC
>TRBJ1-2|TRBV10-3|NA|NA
CATSEGINYGYTF
TGTGCCACCTCCGAGGGCATTAACTATGGCTACACCTTC
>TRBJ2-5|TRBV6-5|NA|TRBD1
CASSRGETQYF
TGTGCCAGTTCCAGGGGGGAGACCCAGTACTTC
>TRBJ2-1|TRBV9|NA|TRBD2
CASSATQRGGSYNEQFF
TGTGCCAGCAGCGCTACCCAGCGGGGGGGGTCCTACAATGAGCAGTTCTTC
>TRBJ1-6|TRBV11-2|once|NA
CASSLGAAAHF
TGTGCCAGCAGCTTAGGTGCAGCGGCCCACTTT
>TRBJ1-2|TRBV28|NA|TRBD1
CASSLDRGYGYTF
TGTGCCAGCAGTTTGGACAGGGGGTATGGCTACACCTTC
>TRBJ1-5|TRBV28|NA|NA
CASSLTEYSNQPQHF
TGTGCCAGCAGCTTGACAGAATATAGCAATCAGCCCCAGCATTTT
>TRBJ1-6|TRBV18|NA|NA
CASSPQGEGGNSPLHF
TGTGCCAGCTCACCACAAGGGGAAGGCGGAAATTCACCCCTCCACTTT
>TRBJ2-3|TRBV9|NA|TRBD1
CASSVESGQGTADTQYF
TGTGCCAGCAGCGTAGAATCGGGACAGGGGACAGCAGATACGCAGTATTTT
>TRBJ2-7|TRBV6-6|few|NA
CASSSRVDEQYF
TGTGCCAGCAGTAGCCGGGTCGACGAGCAGTACTTC
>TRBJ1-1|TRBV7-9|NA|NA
CASSLRGNTEAFF
TGTGCCAGCAGCTTAAGGGGGAACACTGAAGCTTTCTTT
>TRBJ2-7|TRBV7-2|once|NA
CASSLGPQREQYF
TGTGCCAGCAGCTTAGGGCCTCAGAGGGAGCAGTACTTC
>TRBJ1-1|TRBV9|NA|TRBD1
CASSPWTGLNTEAFF
TGTGCCAGCAGCCCATGGACAGGGCTTAACACTGAAGCTTTCTTT
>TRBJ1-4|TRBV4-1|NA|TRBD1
CASSQEGQGGEKLFF
TGCGCCAGCAGCCAAGAGGGACAGGGAGGTGAAAAACTGTTTTTT
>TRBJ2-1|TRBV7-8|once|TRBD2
CASSFGTTYNEQFF
TGTGCCAGCAGCTTCGGGACTACTTACAATGAGCAGTTCTTC
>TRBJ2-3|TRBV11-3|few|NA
CASSSEGGVTDTQYF
TGTGCCAGCAGCTCCGAGGGGGGGGTCACAGATACGCAGTATTTT
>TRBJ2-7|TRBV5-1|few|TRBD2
CASSFSGVDYEQYF
TGCGCCAGCAGCTTTAGCGGGGTAGACTACGAGCAGTACTTC
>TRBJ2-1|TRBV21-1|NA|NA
CASLSRLQRSEQFF
TGTGCCAGCCTTTCTAGACTTCAGCGGTCTGAGCAGTTCTTC
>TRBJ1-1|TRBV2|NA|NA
CASSEVLQGNTEAFF
TGTGCCAGCAGTGAAGTTCTACAGGGAAACACTGAAGCTTTCTTT
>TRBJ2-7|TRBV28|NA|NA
CASKEIKRNEQYF
TGTGCCAGCAAAGAGATAAAGCGGAACGAGCAGTACTTC
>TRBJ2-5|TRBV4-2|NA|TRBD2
CASSQGSASGTQETQYF
TGTGCCAGCAGCCAAGGGTCAGCTAGCGGGACCCAAGAGACCCAGTACTTC
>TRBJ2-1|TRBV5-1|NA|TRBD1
CASSLFDRGGYNEQFF
TGCGCCAGCAGCTTGTTCGACAGGGGAGGCTACAATGAGCAGTTCTTC
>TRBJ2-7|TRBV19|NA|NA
CASSIRQGYEQYF
TGTGCCAGTAGTATCCGTCAGGGTTACGAGCAGTACTTC
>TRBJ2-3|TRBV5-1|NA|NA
CASSTGVDTQYF
TGCGCCAGCAGTACTGGAGTGGATACGCAGTATTTT
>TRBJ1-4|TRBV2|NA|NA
CASLSGLGRKLFF
TGTGCCAGCCTTTCGGGGTTAGGTAGAAAACTGTTTTTT
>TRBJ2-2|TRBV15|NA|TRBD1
CATSRGGQGRAGELFF
TGTGCCACCAGCAGAGGAGGACAGGGAAGGGCCGGGGAGCTGTTTTTT
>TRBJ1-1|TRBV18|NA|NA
CASSNLERTEAFF
TGTGCCAGCTCAAACCTCGAGAGGACTGAAGCTTTCTTT
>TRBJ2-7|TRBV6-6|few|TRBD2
CASTPPGGGGAYEQYF
TGTGCCAGCACCCCCCCAGGAGGCGGGGGGGCCTACGAGCAGTACTTC
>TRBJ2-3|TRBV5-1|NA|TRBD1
CASGTATDTQYF
TGCGCCAGCGGGACAGCCACAGATACGCAGTATTTT
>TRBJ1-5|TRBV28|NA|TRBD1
CASSPTGQRDQPQHF
TGTGCCAGCAGTCCCACGGGACAGCGGGATCAGCCCCAGCATTTT
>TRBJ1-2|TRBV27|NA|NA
CASSLTGIRYGYTF
TGTGCCAGCAGTCTGACCGGGATTCGATATGGCTACACCTTC
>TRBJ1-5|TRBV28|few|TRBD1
CASGSDRGQGNQPQHF
TGTGCCAGTGGATCGGACAGGGGGCAGGGGAATCAGCCCCAGCATTTT
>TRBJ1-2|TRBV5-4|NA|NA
CASSLDGRANYGYTF
TGTGCCAGCAGCTTGGATGGCAGGGCTAACTATGGCTACACCTTC
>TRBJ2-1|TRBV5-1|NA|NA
CASSNLGSSYNEQFF
TGCGCCAGCAGCAACCTAGGTAGCTCCTACAATGAGCAGTTCTTC
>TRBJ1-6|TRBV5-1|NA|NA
CASSFEGRGLSPLHF
TGCGCCAGCAGCTTTGAGGGCAGGGGTTTGTCACCCCTCCACTTT
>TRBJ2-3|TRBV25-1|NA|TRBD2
CASSESGGYSTDTQYF
TGTGCCAGCAGCGAAAGCGGGGGCTACAGCACAGATACGCAGTATTTT
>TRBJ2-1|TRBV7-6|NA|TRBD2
CASSLVTAGGLNEQFF
TGTGCCAGCAGCTTAGTCACGGCGGGGGGGCTCAATGAGCAGTTCTTC
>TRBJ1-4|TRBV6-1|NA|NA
CAVRPGEKLFF
TGTGCCGTTAGGCCGGGTGAAAAACTGTTTTTT
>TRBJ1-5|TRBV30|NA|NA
CAWSVRDNQPQHF
TGTGCCTGGAGTGTACGCGACAATCAGCCCCAGCATTTT
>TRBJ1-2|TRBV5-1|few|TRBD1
CASSVRGGIDRVGRQSYGYTF
TGCGCCAGCAGCGTACGGGGCGGTATCGACAGGGTCGGGAGACAGAGCTATGGCTACACCTTC
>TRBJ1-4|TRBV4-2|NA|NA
CASSQGGLEKLFF
TGTGCCAGCAGCCAGGGGGGGCTTGAAAAACTGTTTTTT
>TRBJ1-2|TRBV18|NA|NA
CASSPPPGDYGYTF
TGTGCCAGCTCACCACCGCCAGGGGACTATGGCTACACCTTC